This is a list of T cell receptor beta chains from one sample in a study of blood T cell repertoires in COVID-19. Here immunoSEQ multiplex PCR was the method, and the copy in TCRdb shows in-frame clones only, minus some. The sample records fewer than 500,000 clones, around 87% being singletons. The sequenced sample was PBMCs or T cells enriched from blood (not recorded which). All receptors derive from a woman aged 18-29 years who had recovered from COVID-19. Each CDR3 is given with its conserved first and last residue. The D gene is left open where the match is weak. Expanded clones get a size class; other rows say once, few or many, or leave the size out.

V gene	J gene	clone size	D gene	CDR3 DNA	CDR3 protein
TRBV5-1	TRBJ2-2	-	-	TGCGCCAGCAGCGGGGCGGTGAACACCGGGGAGCTGTTTTTT	CASSGAVNTGELFF
TRBV2	TRBJ2-2	-	TRBD1	TGTGCCAGCACAGGGACAGGGAACACCGGGGAGCTGTTTTTT	CASTGTGNTGELFF
TRBV2	TRBJ1-5	few	-	TGTGCCAGCAAGGGGGTAATAGGCAATCAGCCCCAGCATTTT	CASKGVIGNQPQHF
TRBV28	TRBJ2-1	-	-	TGTGCCAGCAGTGCCCAGGAAGTTGAGCAGTTCTTC	CASSAQEVEQFF
TRBV5-1	TRBJ2-3	-	TRBD2	TGCGCCAGCAGCTCTAGCGGGGTGAGTGGCGCAGATACGCAGTATTTT	CASSSSGVSGADTQYF
TRBV11-2	TRBJ2-1	few	-	TGTGCCAGCAGCACCTTAGCGGCTCCATTCTTC	CASSTLAAPFF
TRBV4-1	TRBJ2-7	once	TRBD1	TGCGCCAGCAGCCGACTATTCCTTCAGGAGGACAGGGTAAGGGGCGAGCAGTACTTC	CASSRLFLQEDRVRGEQYF
TRBV15	TRBJ1-2	-	TRBD1	TGTGCCACGTCACAGGGGGCTAACTATGGCTACACCTTC	CATSQGANYGYTF
TRBV10-2	TRBJ1-2	-	-	TGCGCCAGCAGTGAGTCGATTGGCACAGACCTTAGAGGCTACACCTTC	CASSESIGTDLRGYTF
TRBV10-2	TRBJ1-4	-	TRBD1	TGCGCCAGCAGGCCGACAGGGGAATATGAAAAACTGTTTTTT	CASRPTGEYEKLFF
TRBV28	TRBJ1-5	once	-	TGTGCCAGCAAGGAGAGCAATCAGCCCCAGCATTTT	CASKESNQPQHF
TRBV7-2	TRBJ1-1	-	-	TGTGCCAGCAGCTTCTCCTGGAACACTGAAGCTTTCTTT	CASSFSWNTEAFF
TRBV27	TRBJ2-1	-	TRBD2	TGTGCCAGCAGTTTAAGAGCGGGGATCACCTCCTACAATGAGCAGTTCTTC	CASSLRAGITSYNEQFF